Below, one TCR beta chain is given with its context. Its cognate antigen has yet to be identified. No much larger clonotype is one base removed from it; base qualities were not supplied. The cysteine opens and the phenylalanine closes a CDR3 of 15 amino acids. The DNA shown is the 45-base CDR3, in frame from base 1. The germline V gene supplies CDR1 SGDLS and CDR2 YYNGEE. V has 0 bases trimmed and J has 6 bases trimmed; junction bases matching no gene number 3. TCRbeta CDR3 regions were amplified from genomic DNA by means of the immunoSEQ Assay, a bias-controlled multiplex PCR. The original pipeline was this. Within the assay, amplification of reference gene primers was used to estimate how many nucleated cells each sample contained. To quantify the absolute abundance of each unique TCRbeta CDR3 rearrangement, sequence reads were collapsed and filtered. For each sample, productive Simpson clonality was calculated as the square root of Simpson's diversity index over productive rearrangements. The table comes from immuneACCESS by way of TCRdb, which keeps in-frame sequences with V and J called. Part of the clones is missing from these tables; in studies checked, under half for an unresolved V gene and the rest for unknown reasons. D and trimming were read from the DNA, whereas the V and J calls and clone size are those reported in that table. The table for this sample lists under 300,000 clones; 83% of them were counted only once. The leading ten clones occupy 8% to 10% of the sample.

This record comes from a study of blood T cell repertoires in COVID-19 (dated by TCRdb to between 2020 and 2021). Notes on the research overall: Samples covering the acute and convalescent phases of COVID-19 were provided by collaborators in the United States, Italy and Spain. The material from the prospective study consisted of cDNA or gDNA derived from T cells, B-cell-depleted T cells, or PBMCs. Subjects who had been exposed to COVID-19, were actively infected with it, or had recovered from it provided the deeply sampled blood TCRbeta repertoires that made up the dataset. The repertoires were made available in a free public database intended to serve as a resource for research on the immune response to SARS-CoV-2. Samples were obtained from the ongoing ImmuneRACE study (first 160 participants) and from some 1,200 subjects provided by 6 global collaborators. Nearly every sample came with metadata listing a de-identified subject ID, COVID-19 status, age in years and sex. Where HLA class I and class II types were available, the types were taken from metadata supplied by the sample provider, not from assay-based typing.

Samples from volunteer blood donors who had recovered from COVID-19 were contributed by a second Seattle source. Collaborating institutions collected whole blood in K2EDTA tubes following their own protocols. Collaborator samples were shipped for TCRbeta analysis as frozen whole blood, isolated PBMCs, or DNA extracted from either sample type. The paper as a whole reports these results and caveats: The quantity of clinical and demographic metadata differed by source and by participant and was supplied without curation.

The chain is made from TRBV9 and TRBJ2-1, and TRBD2 matches 10 of the central bases. The sequenced material came from peripheral blood. The sequence came from a woman between 50 and 59 years old who had recovered from COVID-19. The DNA is TGTGCCAGCAGCGTAGTAGAGCGGGGGGGCAATGAGCAGTTCTTC. Translation gives CASSVVERGGNEQFF. The full variable domain, with segments outside the CDR3 supplied by the reference TRBV9 and TRBJ2-1 proteins, appears as DSGVTQTPKHLITATGQRVTLRCSPRSGDLSVYWYQQSLDQGLQFLIQYYNGEERAKGNILERFSAQQFPDLHSELNLSSLELGDSALYFCASSVVERGGNEQFFGPGTRLTVL.